The rows below give T cell receptor beta chains drawn from one sample of a study of blood T cell repertoires in COVID-19. Sequencing was performed with immunoSEQ multiplex PCR; in TCRdb, only in-frame clones are kept and a portion is missing. Seen here are tens of thousands of clones, nearly 85% observed once, and the top ten hold approximately 28%. The material sequenced was peripheral blood. The receptors were sampled from an elderly woman with acute or convalescent COVID-19. CDR3s include the opening cysteine and the closing phenylalanine or tryptophan. D genes are given only for firm matches. Size is stated for part of the rows, as once, few or many counts, or as a class when the clone is expanded.

j_gene | d_gene | abundance | v_gene | CDR3nt | CDR3aa
TRBJ2-3 | - | - | TRBV7-2 | TGTGCCAGCAGCTTGGGGAGAAGCACAGATACGCAGTATTTT | CASSLGRSTDTQYF
TRBJ2-6 | TRBD1 | - | TRBV27 | TGTGCCAGCAGTTTAGCAGGGGGTCGTCTTGGCTCTGGGGCCAACGTCCTGACTTTC | CASSLAGGRLGSGANVLTF
TRBJ1-1 | - | - | TRBV18 | TGTGCCAGCTCACCCCGGTCCCCGGGGGACACTGAAGCTTTCTTT | CASSPRSPGDTEAFF
TRBJ2-7 | - | - | TRBV7-3 | TGTGCCAGCCGAGGGGGCTACGAGCAGTACTTC | CASRGGYEQYF
TRBJ2-7 | TRBD1 | once | TRBV5-1 | TGCGCCAGCGCCTCGGGACAGGGGGCCTCCTACGAGCAGTACTTC | CASASGQGASYEQYF
TRBJ2-1 | TRBD2 | once | TRBV11-3 | TGTGCCAGCAGCTTAGATATGGCTAGCGGGAGGGCCCAGGGCTTATACAATGAGCAGTTCTTC | CASSLDMASGRAQGLYNEQFF
TRBJ2-1 | - | - | TRBV6-6 | TGTGCCAGCACTGAACAGGCGTACAATGAGCAGTTCTTC | CASTEQAYNEQFF
TRBJ2-1 | TRBD2 | - | TRBV5-1 | TGCGCCAGCAGCCCTTTAGCGGGAGTAGGGAACAATGAGCAGTTCTTC | CASSPLAGVGNNEQFF
TRBJ1-4 | TRBD1 | once | TRBV6-2/TRBV6-3 | TGTGCCAGCAGCTCCGGGACAGCGTCAGGATACGAAAAACTGTTTTTT | CASSSGTASGYEKLFF
TRBJ2-7 | TRBD1 | once | TRBV29-1 | TGCAGCGTTGCAGCGCTGGACAGGTCCTACGAGCAGTACTTC | CSVAALDRSYEQYF
TRBJ1-6 | - | - | TRBV3-1/TRBV3-2 | TGTGCCAGTGGGGCATTCGGTGATAATTCACCCCTCCACTTT | CASGAFGDNSPLHF
TRBJ1-1 | - | - | TRBV5-1 | TGCGCCAGCAGCTCCCTCCCGCCTAGCACTGAAGCTTTCTTT | CASSSLPPSTEAFF
TRBJ2-2 | - | - | TRBV18 | TGTGCCAGCTCACCACGGCAGGGTGGAAACACCGGGGAGCTGTTTTTT | CASSPRQGGNTGELFF
TRBJ2-3 | TRBD2 | - | TRBV5-1 | TGCGCCAGCAGCTTGGGACTAGCGGGGGGAGATACGCAGTATTTT | CASSLGLAGGDTQYF
TRBJ1-5 | - | - | TRBV7-2 | TGTGCCAGCAGCTGGGGCGGGGCGAATCAGCCCCAGCATTTT | CASSWGGANQPQHF
TRBJ2-5 | - | - | TRBV19 | TGTGCCAGTAGTGGTAGCTATCAAGAGACCCAGTACTTC | CASSGSYQETQYF
TRBJ2-5 | - | - | TRBV5-1 | TGCGCCAGCACCCCCTCCGCGGGGCCGGTGGAGACCCAGTACTTC | CASTPSAGPVETQYF
TRBJ2-5 | - | - | TRBV6-5 | TGTGCCAGCAGTTACGACAGGGGAGGGGAGACCCAGTACTTC | CASSYDRGGETQYF
TRBJ2-1 | TRBD2 | - | TRBV24-1 | TGTGCCACCAGTGACCCCCGTGGGGCGGGAGAGACCTACAATGAGCAGTTCTTC | CATSDPRGAGETYNEQFF
TRBJ1-1 | - | few | TRBV6-5 | TGTGCCAGCAGCACAGGGACCTCTGAAGCTTTCTTT | CASSTGTSEAFF
TRBJ2-7 | TRBD2 | - | TRBV7-2 | TGTGCCAGCAGCGGGGCTGCGGGAGCCTACGAGCAGTACTTC | CASSGAAGAYEQYF
TRBJ2-5 | TRBD1 | - | TRBV3-1/TRBV3-2 | TGTGCCAGCAGCCAGGGGACAGGTCCCCGTGGGACCCAGTACTTC | CASSQGTGPRGTQYF
TRBJ2-7 | TRBD2 | few | TRBV5-1 | TGCGCCAGCAGCTTGGGACTAGCGGGAGTCGAGCAGTACTTC | CASSLGLAGVEQYF
TRBJ2-3 | - | - | TRBV7-9 | TGTGCCAGCAGCTTAGGTTTAAGCTCGGGCACAGATACGCAGTATTTT | CASSLGLSSGTDTQYF
TRBJ2-1 | TRBD1 | - | TRBV5-1 | TGCGCCAGCAGCCTAAAGGACAGGGCTAGGAATGAGCAGTTCTTC | CASSLKDRARNEQFF
TRBJ2-1 | TRBD1 | - | TRBV2 | TGTGCCAGCAGTGCGTTTCGACAGGGTCCCTACAATGAGCAGTTCTTC | CASSAFRQGPYNEQFF
TRBJ1-3 | - | - | TRBV2 | TGTGCCAGCAGTGAAGCGAGAGGGAGAGGAAACACCATATATTTT | CASSEARGRGNTIYF
TRBJ2-3 | TRBD2 | - | TRBV7-2 | TGTGCCAGCAGCCCTTGGACTAGCGGGATTAGCACAGATACGCAGTATTTT | CASSPWTSGISTDTQYF
TRBJ2-2 | - | - | TRBV4-2 | TGTGCCAGCAGCCAAGTAGGGGCGGGATCGAACACCGGGGAGCTGTTTTTT | CASSQVGAGSNTGELFF
TRBJ2-5 | TRBD2 | - | TRBV5-4 | TGTGCCAGCAGCTCGACTAGCGGGAGGGCAGGAGAGACCCAGTACTTC | CASSSTSGRAGETQYF
TRBJ1-2 | TRBD1 | - | TRBV29-1 | TGCAGCGTTGTAGGACAGGCCGGTGGCTACACCTTC | CSVVGQAGGYTF
TRBJ1-1 | - | - | TRBV9 | TGTGCCAGCAGCGTAGTATCCTCGGGGTCTGAAGCTTTCTTT | CASSVVSSGSEAFF
TRBJ1-2 | TRBD1 | few | TRBV7-2 | TGTGCCAGCACCTTACAGGGGGCGACCTATGGCTACACCTTC | CASTLQGATYGYTF